These 17 T cell receptor beta chains originate from one sample sequenced in a study of blood T cells in healthy people across ages. A second PCR, run for about 7 to 11 cycles, used a sample-barcoded 5' primer plus a J-beta primer mix. Each CDR3 protein gets one entry after TCRdb re-called the 5' RACE reads with MiXCR. The sample lists roughly 1 million distinct CDR3 sequences, roughly 24% occurring once. The same specimen was also included in a second study, on T cells of mothers and their children.

Sequences were obtained from blood. The receptors derive from a girl aged 2-10 years in good health.

This clonotype occurred a few times. The chain links TRBV14 to TRBJ1-3; D unclear. Germline V gene sequence: CDR1 SGHDN, CDR2 FVKESK. The CDR3 has 14 residues. The germline V and J ends were trimmed by 0 bases and 9 bases, with 12 bases remaining between them. The CDR3, as DNA: TGTGCCAGCAGCCAAGATCTCCGAGTAAGCACCATATATTTT. As protein: CASSQDLRVSTIYF.

CDR3 DNA: TGTGCCAGCAGTCAAGGCCTAGCGGGAGGTGGCAATGAGCAGTTCTTC. Its protein is CASSQGLAGGGNEQFF. The J gene is TRBJ2-1, the V gene TRBV7-6, with 11 bases lining up with TRBD2. The CDR3 covers 16 residues. Germline values: CDR1 SGHVS, CDR2 FNYEAQ. J was trimmed by 6 bases and V by 6 bases; bases with no gene match: 10.

V gene TRBV20-1 combines with J gene TRBJ2-5; 7 bases map to TRBD2. Near its end, the DNA agrees better with TRBJ2-7, so the J call may be wrong. CDR3 length: 12 amino acids. The germline gives CDR1 DFQATT, CDR2 SNEGSKA (reference sequence). The CDR3 reads CSASGALYEQYF. DNA of the CDR3: TGCAGTGCCAGCGGGGCCCTCTACGAGCAGTACTTC.

The chain joins TRBV4-2 to TRBJ1-4; D gene unclear. Germline CDR1 and CDR2: LGHNA and YNFKEQ. V dropped 0 bases and J dropped 8 bases, with 10 bases sitting between them. This CDR3 is built from 14 residues. For the CDR3, the DNA is TGTGCCAGCAGCCAAGACCGGGTCAGCGAAAAACTGTTTTTT. It yields the protein CASSQDRVSEKLFF.

This clonotype was found a few times. The V and J genes are TRBV20-1 and TRBJ2-3; possible D gene TRBD2, 6 bases. In germline, CDR1 is DFQATT, CDR2 SNEGSKA (reference sequence). The CDR3 spans 15 residues. Trimming removed 2 bases from V and 2 bases from J, with 14 bases in between. DNA of the CDR3: TGCAGTGCTAGAACGGGAGATGAGAACACAGATACGCAGTATTTT. Amino acid sequence: CSARTGDENTDTQYF.

The chain has TRBV29-1 and TRBJ2-3; D might be TRBD1 (7 bases). CDR3 length: 18 amino acids. CDR1 and CDR2 from the germline V gene are SQVTM and ANQGSEA. With 6 bases removed from V and 2 bases from J, the gap between germline ends came to 27 bases. The CDR3 DNA reads as TGCAGCGTGACAGGGTTCGTGACCGCGGCGGGAATCACAGATACGCAGTATTTT. Translation gives CSVTGFVTAAGITDTQYF.

The rearrangement joins TRBV29-1 to TRBJ1-1; possible D gene TRBD1, 6 bases. Trimming left V 7 bases short and J 1 base short, with 13 bases between. Germline V CDR1 and CDR2: SQVTM, ANQGSEA. The CDR3 length is 13 residues. CDR3 protein: CSGNRVGNTEAFF. CDR3 bases: TGCAGCGGCAACAGGGTTGGGAACACTGAAGCTTTCTTT.

V usage is TRBV7-8 and J usage is TRBJ2-1; D unclear. V was shortened by 0 bases and J by 4 bases, with 7 bases between the two germline ends. Per the germline V gene, CDR1 is SGHVS and CDR2 is FQNEAQ. The CDR3 contains 14 residues. The CDR3 bases are TGTGCCAGCAGCTTAGCGCTGGAGTACAATGAGCAGTTCTTC. It is translated as CASSLALEYNEQFF. The full variable domain, its missing parts supplied by reference TRBV7-8 and TRBJ2-1, is GAGVSQSPRYKVAKRGQDVALRCDPISGHVSLFWYQQALGQGPEFLTYFQNEAQLDKSGLPSDRFFAERPEGSVSTLKIQRTQQEDSAVYLCASSLALEYNEQFFGPGTRLTVL.

J is TRBJ1-6 and V is TRBV6-1; a possible D gene is TRBD1 (5 bases). V lost 6 bases and J 8 bases, leaving 20 bases between the germline ends. The CDR3 loop spans 16 amino acids. Germline V lookup: CDR1 MNHNS, CDR2 SASEGT. CDR3 protein: CASSLASPRAYSPLHF. As DNA, the CDR3 is TGTGCCAGCAGCCTGGCGTCCCCCAGGGCTTATTCACCCCTCCACTTT.

This clonotype has just a few counts. The chain combines TRBV6-6 with TRBJ2-1; 11 positions agree with TRBD2. The CDR3 sequence is 14 residues long. Germline V gene lookup returns CDR1 MNHNY and CDR2 SVGAGI (reference sequence). Trimming removed 5 bases from V and 6 bases from J; junction bases left unmatched: 3. CDR3 nucleotides: TGTGCCAGCAGTATAGCGGGAGGGGTCAATGAGCAGTTCTTC. Translation: CASSIAGGVNEQFF.

This clonotype appeared a few times. The chain links TRBV4-3 to TRBJ1-1, with D perhaps TRBD1 (6 bases). The germline V gene encodes CDR1 LGHNA and CDR2 YSLEER. Trimming stripped 5 bases from V and 1 base from J, with 17 bases between. The CDR3 is made up of 16 amino acids. For the CDR3, the DNA is TGCGCCAGCAGCACCAAGGGGTTGACAGGGAACACTGAAGCTTTCTTT. This encodes CASSTKGLTGNTEAFF.

The J gene is TRBJ2-5, the V gene TRBV12-3 or TRBV12-4, with D perhaps TRBD2 (5 bases). The ends were cut back, 3 bases at V and 5 bases at J, with 10 bases in the middle. This CDR3 has 13 amino acids. In DNA form, the CDR3 reads TGTGCCAGCAGTTTGCTAGCTTCGGAGACCCAGTACTTC. It specifies CASSLLASETQYF.

This clonotype has more than one count but fewer than ten. The genes are TRBV7-2 and TRBJ2-7, with D perhaps matching TRBD2 (5 bases). The germline V gene encodes CDR1 SGHTA and CDR2 FQGNSA. Trimming pared 0 bases from V and 6 bases from J, leaving 9 bases between. The CDR3 is made up of 13 amino acids. CDR3 sequence: CASSLALAGEQYF. The CDR3 DNA is TGTGCCAGCAGCTTAGCGCTTGCGGGCGAGCAGTACTTC.

The sample holds a few counts of this clonotype. V and J are TRBV5-1 and TRBJ2-3, with D possibly called TRBD1 or TRBD2 (5 bases each). Germline V gene sequence: CDR1 SGHRS, CDR2 YFSETQ. The CDR3 contains 16 residues. V was trimmed by 0 bases and J by 1 base, leaving 12 bases between them. The CDR3 loop reads CASSLAAGRGTDTQYF. The CDR3 DNA is TGCGCCAGCAGCTTGGCCGCGGGCAGGGGCACAGATACGCAGTATTTT.

In this sample, this clonotype turned up a few times. The J gene is TRBJ1-3, the V gene TRBV11-3; the D gene is possibly TRBD1 (6 bases). Germline loops: CDR1 SGHNT, CDR2 YENEEA. The CDR3 length is 15 residues. V lost 3 bases and J 1 base, leaving 10 bases between the germline ends. The CDR3 sequence is CASSFAGESGNTIYF. In DNA, the CDR3 is TGTGCCAGCAGCTTTGCAGGGGAATCTGGAAACACCATATATTTT.

This sequence joins TRBV20-1 and TRBJ1-1; a weak D match, TRBD1 (5 bases). The CDR3 contains 14 residues. The V and J ends lost 2 bases and 0 bases respectively, with 10 bases between them. Germline-derived CDR1 and CDR2 are DFQATT and SNEGSKA (reference sequence). Here the CDR3 reads CSARFDSLNTEAFF. DNA for the CDR3: TGCAGTGCTAGATTCGACAGCCTGAACACTGAAGCTTTCTTT.

This clonotype was seen only a few times. The CDR3 DNA reads as TGTGCCAGCAGCCCAGGGACAGCTCTTAACTATGGCTACACCTTC. Its translation is CASSPGTALNYGYTF. The chain joins TRBV6-5 to TRBJ1-2; 7 nucleotides line up with TRBD1. Germline V CDR1 and CDR2: MNHEY, SVGAGI. The length of the CDR3 is 15 residues. The V segment lost 6 bases and the J segment 1 base; nucleotides outside the gene matches: 8.